This TCR beta chain comes out of a study of spatial heterogeneity in lung cancer. Study-level information: In tumor regions TCR transcript counts correlated strongly with a matched bulk RNA-seq T cell module score. Each unique TCR and UMI combination was seen more than ten times on average in raw reads. The study, taken as a whole, reports: Counts of expanded intratumoral alpha and beta TCRs tracked tumor mutation counts.

By proportion, this clonotype is medium-sized. The antigen is not known. TCRdb fed the 5' RACE reads into MiXCR, producing one record per CDR3 protein. This sample carries some 6,000 distinct CDR3 sequences, about 15% of them seen once, and the ten largest clones take roughly 10%. Time point of the sample: sample taken at primary tumor resection. The sequenced material consisted of unsorted whole RNA from tumor, nontumor lung or frozen PBMC. The sequence was collected from a male donor with early-stage non-small cell lung cancer. Here the sequenced sample was lung tumor tissue, taken at surgery.

CDR3 coding DNA: TGTGCCAGCAGCCAGGGGGCTCGACAGCCCCAGCATTTT. This gives the protein CASSQGARQPQHF. The rearrangement joins TRBV6-2 or TRBV6-3 to TRBJ1-5; 8 nucleotides align to TRBD1. J gave up 7 bases and V 6 bases, and 5 bases lay outside the gene matches. The CDR3 covers 13 residues. Germline V gives CDR1 MNHEY, CDR2 SVGEGT.